Detailed here is one TCR beta chain. The data stem from a study of blood T cell repertoires in COVID-19. Whole-study context: COVID-19 samples from acute and convalescent phases originated in the United States, Italy and Spain. Sources were T cells, B-cell-depleted T cells, or PBMCs; the material itself was cDNA or gDNA.

The CDR3 has 14 residues. V dropped 3 bases and J dropped 5 bases, with 13 bases sitting between them. Germline V gene sequence: CDR1 MNHNS, CDR2 SASEGT. Per the authors' pipeline: Researchers report that nucleated cell counts were estimated from reference gene primer amplification. Assay used: immunoSEQ multiplex PCR; TCRdb lists only in-frame clones, some missing. That table is the source of V, J and clone size, and D and trimming were worked out from the DNA. The sample has some 90,000 clones; more than 70% are singletons. The TCR comes from a man aged 50 to 60 with acute or convalescent COVID-19. V gene TRBV6-1 combines with J gene TRBJ1-2, with D tentatively TRBD1 (6 bases). Specimen: peripheral blood. CDR3 protein: CASSDGQPKYGYTF. CDR3 DNA: TGTGCCAGCAGTGACGGACAGCCCAAGTATGGCTACACCTTC.